The rows below give T cell receptor beta chains drawn from one sample of a study of CD8+ T cells in alopecia areata. TCRdb's table, derived via immunoSEQ multiplex PCR, lists solely in-frame clones and lacks some. This table has approximately 210,000 clones, more than 55% appearing once. The sample was CD4+ T cells sorted from blood, taken around week 44, from a patient treated with tofacitinib. All receptors come from a human donor with alopecia areata. Both conserved end residues are part of each CDR3. The order of the fields is D gene, V gene, J gene, CDR3 protein, CDR3 DNA. D genes are given only for firm matches.

D: TRBD1
V: TRBV5-1
J: TRBJ1-1
CDR3: CASSPQTGLNTEAFF
DNA: TGCGCCAGCAGCCCCCAGACAGGGCTAAACACTGAAGCTTTCTTT

D: .
V: TRBV29-1
J: TRBJ1-1
CDR3: CSVRGKTEAFF
DNA: TGCAGCGTGAGGGGGAAGACTGAAGCTTTCTTT

D: TRBD2
V: TRBV29-1
J: TRBJ2-3
CDR3: CSVEPPAGRTDTQYF
DNA: TGCAGCGTTGAACCCCCAGCGGGGCGCACAGATACGCAGTATTTT

D: TRBD1
V: TRBV5-1
J: TRBJ1-4
CDR3: CASSSGTGGRDEKLFF
DNA: TGCGCCAGCAGCTCTGGGACAGGGGGCCGGGATGAAAAACTGTTTTTT

D: TRBD2
V: TRBV19
J: TRBJ2-3
CDR3: CASTDPRGADSRTDTQYF
DNA: TGTGCCAGTACCGATCCGCGGGGGGCGGATAGTCGCACAGATACGCAGTATTTT

D: .
V: TRBV5-6
J: TRBJ2-4
CDR3: CASSLTDLAKNIQYF
DNA: TGTGCCAGCAGCTTGACAGATCTAGCCAAAAACATTCAGTACTTC

D: TRBD1
V: TRBV2
J: TRBJ2-3
CDR3: CASSARDRRTDTQYF
DNA: TGTGCCAGCTCGGCCCGGGACAGGAGAACAGATACGCAGTATTTT

D: .
V: TRBV30
J: TRBJ1-4
CDR3: CAWSGQSTNEKLFF
DNA: TGTGCCTGGAGTGGACAGTCAACTAATGAAAAACTGTTTTTT

D: .
V: TRBV27
J: TRBJ1-2
CDR3: CASSFLGGDGYTF
DNA: TGTGCCAGCAGTTTTTTGGGTGGAGATGGCTACACCTTC

D: .
V: TRBV29-1
J: TRBJ1-1
CDR3: CSWTVNTEAFF
DNA: TGCAGTTGGACGGTGAACACTGAAGCTTTCTTT

D: TRBD2
V: TRBV6-1
J: TRBJ2-3
CDR3: CASSGPSGGNPTDTQYF
DNA: TGTGCCAGCAGTGGACCTAGCGGGGGGAACCCCACAGATACGCAGTATTTT